Shown below are 26 T cell receptor beta chains from a single sample sequenced in a study of Graves' ophthalmopathy and Graves' hyperthyroidism. RNA transcripts provided the template for amplifying TCR beta CDR3 regions. The first round was an RT-PCR with HTBI primers, and the second round was a multiplex PCR. MiXCR was run by TCRdb on the multiplex PCR reads, yielding one entry per CDR3 protein. The sample records 680,000 or so distinct CDR3 sequences, 22% being singletons. Source material: peripheral blood. Source of these receptors: a woman between 18 and 29 years old with stable Graves' hyperthyroidism. Some clones in this sample may be carry-over from other donors' samples.

The chain uses TRBV20-1 and TRBJ2-7; TRBD1 might be the D (6 bases). Germline CDR1 is DFQATT and CDR2 is SNEGSKA (reference sequence). The CDR3 runs to 15 residues. Trimming left V 3 bases short and J 4 bases short, with 19 bases between. The CDR3, as DNA: TGCAGTGCTAGTCCCCCAGGGGCGTGGAGGTACGAGCAGTACTTC. As protein: CSASPPGAWRYEQYF.

This clonotype was recorded many times. The J gene is TRBJ2-5, the V gene TRBV10-3; the D gene could be TRBD1 or TRBD2 (5 bases each). V gave up 3 bases and J gave up 5 bases, with 22 bases separating them. The CDR3 consists of 17 residues. Germline CDR1 and CDR2: ENHRY and SYGVKD. Written as DNA, the CDR3 is TGTGCCATCAGTGACGAGTTGAGGCTGCGGTGGGGGGAGACCCAGTACTTC. Its protein is CAISDELRLRWGETQYF.

This chain connects TRBV12-3 or TRBV12-4 to TRBJ2-5; TRBD1 matches 11 bases. This CDR3 spans 14 amino acids. The V gene end was trimmed by 3 bases and the J gene end by 7 bases; junction bases not matched to a gene: 4. CDR3 in amino acids: CASSLRGTGGTQYF. CDR3 nucleotides: TGTGCCAGCAGTTTGCGGGGGACAGGGGGGACCCAGTACTTC.

This clonotype has a count of ten or more. The J gene is TRBJ2-5, the V gene TRBV9, with D possibly TRBD2 on 6 matching bases. Trimming left V 2 bases short and J 5 bases short, with 16 bases between. The CDR3 spans 15 residues. Germline CDR1 reads SGDLS; CDR2 reads YYNGEE. The CDR3 nucleotides are TGTGCCAGCAGCGTCAGTACTAGCCTCAGCGAGACCCAGTACTTC. It translates to CASSVSTSLSETQYF. The full variable domain, with the rest looked up from reference TRBV9 and TRBJ2-5, is DSGVTQTPKHLITATGQRVTLRCSPRSGDLSVYWYQQSLDQGLQFLIQYYNGEERAKGNILERFSAQQFPDLHSELNLSSLELGDSALYFCASSVSTSLSETQYFGPGTRLLVL.

This clonotype occurred many times. The rearrangement links TRBV10-3 to TRBJ1-3, with 7 bases lining up with TRBD1. Germline CDR1 ENHRY, CDR2 SYGVKD. This CDR3 comprises 14 residues. The V segment lost 11 bases and the J segment 2 bases; nucleotides outside the gene matches: 9. The CDR3 DNA reads TGTGCCGCCGCGACAGGGCTCACTGGAAACACCATATATTTT. Its protein is CAAATGLTGNTIYF.

Many counts were recorded for this clonotype. The V call is TRBV20-1, the J call TRBJ2-2; D is unclear. Trimming left V 3 bases short and J 7 bases short, with 15 bases between. This CDR3 is 14 amino acids long. The germline V gene encodes CDR1 DFQATT and CDR2 SNEGSKA (reference sequence). The CDR3 nucleotides are TGCAGTGCTAGTCTTAGGGTGTCGGGCGGGGAGCTGTTTTTT. Protein product: CSASLRVSGGELFF.

This rearrangement joins TRBV11-3 to TRBJ2-2, with D possibly matching TRBD1 (5 bases). CDR1 and CDR2 (germline): SGHNT, YENEEA. With 5 bases removed from V and 3 bases from J, the gap between germline ends came to 13 bases. The CDR3 spans 15 residues. The CDR3 DNA reads TGTGCCAGCAGCCCAATAGACAGTCACACCGGGGAGCTGTTTTTT. Translated, it gives CASSPIDSHTGELFF.

The V gene is TRBV29-1, the J gene TRBJ2-7; D is perhaps TRBD1 or TRBD2 (7 bases each). With 6 bases removed from V and 6 bases from J, the gap between germline ends came to 24 bases. The CDR3 spans 15 residues. Germline-derived CDR1 and CDR2 are SQVTM and ANQGSEA. For the CDR3, the DNA is TGCAGCGTACCTAAGGGGGCGGGAGAAAGTTCCGAGCAGTACTTC. Its protein is CSVPKGAGESSEQYF.

This clonotype was observed at least ten times. V and J are TRBV11-2 and TRBJ1-1, with 7 bases that match TRBD1. V lost 3 bases, J lost 2 bases, and 9 bases stayed unmatched. The CDR3 runs 16 residues. The germline V gene encodes CDR1 SGHAT and CDR2 FQNNGV. For the CDR3, the DNA is TGTGCCAGCAGCTTCCCATCGGGACAGCCAAACACTGAAGCTTTCTTT. It yields the protein CASSFPSGQPNTEAFF. The full variable domain, completed using reference TRBV11-2 and TRBJ1-1, is EAGVAQSPRYKIIEKRQSVAFWCNPISGHATLYWYQQILGQGPKLLIQFQNNGVVDDSQLPKDRFSAERLKGVDSTLKIQPAKLEDSAVYLCASSFPSGQPNTEAFFGQGTRLTVV.

This clonotype was found many times. The chain employs TRBV27 and TRBJ1-1, with no clear D. This CDR3 has 17 residues. Trimming removed 0 bases at V and 5 bases at J, with 19 bases between. CDR1 is MNHEY and CDR2 is SMNVEV in the germline V gene (reference sequence). The CDR3: CASSLSLDHMGETEAFF. As DNA, the CDR3 is TGTGCCAGCAGTTTATCGCTTGATCACATGGGAGAAACTGAAGCTTTCTTT.

In this sample, this clonotype turned up many times. The chain has TRBV3-1 and TRBJ2-5; no clear D. Germline V gene sequence: CDR1 LGHDT, CDR2 YNNKEL (reference sequence). V was trimmed by 0 bases and J by 5 bases, leaving 13 bases between them. This CDR3 region has 15 residues. The chain's CDR3 is CASSQDGAPDETQYF. The CDR3 DNA is TGTGCCAGCAGCCAAGACGGAGCTCCGGATGAGACCCAGTACTTC.

This rearrangement joins TRBV6-2 or TRBV6-3 to TRBJ1-1; TRBD1 might be the D (6 bases). V lost 4 bases and J 8 bases, leaving 11 bases between the germline ends. The CDR3 runs to 12 residues. CDR1 and CDR2 from the germline V gene are MNHEY and SVGEGT. The CDR3 sequence: CASSFTGREAFF. The CDR3, as DNA: TGTGCCAGCAGTTTTACAGGGAGGGAAGCTTTCTTT.

This clonotype was found many times. This chain connects TRBV12-3 or TRBV12-4 to TRBJ2-2, with no clear D. Trimming removed 4 bases from V and 7 bases from J, with 13 bases in between. This CDR3 has 14 residues. The CDR3 DNA sequence: TGTGCCAGCAGTTCGGCTAGTAGTGTCGGGGAGCTGTTTTTT. It encodes CASSSASSVGELFF.

This chain uses TRBV6-4 with TRBJ2-5, with a tentative D call TRBD2 (6 bases). Trimming cost V 5 bases and J 5 bases, with 12 bases left between them. The CDR3 is 13 amino acids. Germline CDR1 reads MRHNA; CDR2 reads SNTAGT. This chain's CDR3 is CASSYAGRETQYF. DNA of the CDR3: TGTGCCAGCAGTTATGCGGGGCGGGAGACCCAGTACTTC.

This clonotype was observed at least ten times. The chain recombines TRBV7-9 with TRBJ1-1; no reliable D call. The CDR3 length is 15 residues. Germline V lookup: CDR1 SEHNR, CDR2 FQNEAQ (reference sequence). V was shortened by 2 bases and J by 4 bases, with 14 bases between the two germline ends. The CDR3 loop is CASSLTSGWGTEAFF. The CDR3 DNA follows: TGTGCCAGCAGCTTAACAAGCGGGTGGGGCACTGAAGCTTTCTTT.

This clonotype was seen many times. V is TRBV15 and J is TRBJ2-4, with a possible D match to TRBD1 (5 bases). CDR3 size: 12 residues. The germline V gene has CDR1 LNHNV and CDR2 YYDKDF (reference sequence). Deletions cut 0 bases from V and 8 bases from J, with 5 bases between. CDR3 nucleotides: TGTGCCACCAGCAGAGACAGGGACATTCAGTACTTC. This gives the protein CATSRDRDIQYF. Using reference TRBV15 and TRBJ2-4 for the parts outside the CDR3, the full variable domain is DAMVIQNPRYQVTQFGKPVTLSCSQTLNHNVMYWYQQKSSQAPKLLFHYYDKDFNNEADTPDNFQSRRPNTSFCFLDIRSPGLGDTAMYLCATSRDRDIQYFGAGTRLSVL.

This clonotype was observed many times. The chain recombines TRBV6-1 with TRBJ1-1; D might be TRBD1 (5 bases). Germline lookup yields CDR1 MNHNS and CDR2 SASEGT. V was pared by 0 bases and J by 4 bases, with 12 bases between. CDR3 length: 15 amino acids. CDR3 sequence reads: CASSEAQGRFTEAFF. The CDR3 nucleotides are TGTGCCAGCAGTGAAGCGCAGGGCAGGTTCACTGAAGCTTTCTTT.

In its sample, this clonotype was seen a few times. The V gene is TRBV3-1, the J gene TRBJ1-2, with TRBD1 identical over 7 bases. The germline gives CDR1 LGHDT, CDR2 YNNKEL (reference sequence). The V gene end was trimmed by 4 bases and the J gene end by 6 bases; junction bases not matched to a gene: 11. The CDR3 totals 15 residues. The CDR3 sequence: CASSRSWTGSDGYTF. In DNA form, the CDR3 reads TGTGCCAGCAGCCGCTCTTGGACAGGATCCGATGGCTACACCTTC.

This clonotype has a count of ten or more. The chain has TRBV11-2 and TRBJ2-2; 7 bases map to TRBD1. Germline lookup yields CDR1 SGHAT and CDR2 FQNNGV. The junction had 7 bases not matched to a gene; V was cut back by 2 bases and J by 7 bases. The CDR3 totals 15 residues. CDR3 sequence (DNA): TGTGCCAGCAGCTTAACCACAGGGGTAATCGGGGAGCTGTTTTTT. Translation: CASSLTTGVIGELFF. The full variable domain, its missing parts supplied by reference TRBV11-2 and TRBJ2-2, is EAGVAQSPRYKIIEKRQSVAFWCNPISGHATLYWYQQILGQGPKLLIQFQNNGVVDDSQLPKDRFSAERLKGVDSTLKIQPAKLEDSAVYLCASSLTTGVIGELFFGEGSRLTVL.

This clonotype was seen repeatedly, ten times or more. V gene TRBV20-1 combines with J gene TRBJ2-7; D is unresolved. Trimming cost V 0 bases and J 2 bases, with 11 bases left between them. The CDR3 length is 14 residues. Germline CDR1 DFQATT, CDR2 SNEGSKA (reference sequence). The CDR3 DNA reads as TGCAGTGCTAGAGAGCGTCGCGGTCCCTACGAGCAGTACTTC. Protein product: CSARERRGPYEQYF.

This clonotype was counted ten times or more. The rearrangement joins TRBV7-9 to TRBJ2-7, with a weak D call TRBD1 (5 bases). The V gene lost 5 bases and the J gene lost 4 bases, with 9 bases spanning the gap. CDR1 is SEHNR, CDR2 FQNEAQ, per germline (reference sequence). CDR3 length: 12 amino acids. The chain's CDR3 is CASSQRQYEQYF. The CDR3, as DNA: TGTGCCAGCAGCCAGAGACAGTACGAGCAGTACTTC.

This clonotype showed up just once. V gene TRBV7-2 combines with J gene TRBJ1-5; D unresolved. This CDR3 region has 15 residues. Per the germline V gene, CDR1 is SGHTA and CDR2 is FQGNSA. V lost 2 bases and J lost 0, with 8 bases in between. This CDR3 is CASSLTAGSNQPQHF. CDR3 sequence (DNA): TGTGCCAGCAGCTTAACTGCAGGTAGCAATCAGCCCCAGCATTTT.

This clonotype was observed at least ten times. The chain has TRBV12-3 or TRBV12-4 and TRBJ2-2; TRBD2 matches 10 bases. The ends lost 5 bases at V and 0 bases at J; junction bases unmatched: 9. The length of the CDR3 is 18 residues. In nucleotides, the CDR3 is TGTGCCAGCAGTCTACATAGCGGGGGGCACGCGAACACCGGGGAGCTGTTTTTT. The encoded protein is CASSLHSGGHANTGELFF.

V gene TRBV27 combines with J gene TRBJ1-1; D is uncertain. CDR1 and CDR2 from the germline V gene are MNHEY and SMNVEV (reference sequence). The CDR3 contains 14 residues. With 5 bases removed from V and 0 bases from J, the gap between germline ends came to 10 bases. CDR3 DNA: TGTGCCAGCAGTCCCGACAAGTTGAACACTGAAGCTTTCTTT. This gives the protein CASSPDKLNTEAFF.

This clonotype was counted ten times or more. CDR3 amino acids: CASTSWGGFDQPQHF. In DNA form, the CDR3 reads TGTGCCAGCACCTCGTGGGGAGGATTCGATCAGCCCCAGCATTTT. V usage is TRBV6-2 or TRBV6-3 and J usage is TRBJ1-5; D unresolved. The CDR3 length is 15 residues. Germline V gene data show CDR1 as MNHEY and CDR2 as SVGEGT. V was clipped by 7 bases and J by 5 bases, with 18 bases between them.

The rearrangement uses TRBV6-5 and TRBJ2-5, with D possibly TRBD1 on 6 matching bases. The CDR3 extends over 15 amino acids. Trimming stripped 2 bases from V and 0 bases from J, with 10 bases between. Germline V lookup: CDR1 MNHEY, CDR2 SVGAGI. CDR3 in amino acids: CASSYPGQYQETQYF. CDR3 DNA sequence: TGTGCCAGCAGTTACCCAGGACAGTACCAAGAGACCCAGTACTTC.